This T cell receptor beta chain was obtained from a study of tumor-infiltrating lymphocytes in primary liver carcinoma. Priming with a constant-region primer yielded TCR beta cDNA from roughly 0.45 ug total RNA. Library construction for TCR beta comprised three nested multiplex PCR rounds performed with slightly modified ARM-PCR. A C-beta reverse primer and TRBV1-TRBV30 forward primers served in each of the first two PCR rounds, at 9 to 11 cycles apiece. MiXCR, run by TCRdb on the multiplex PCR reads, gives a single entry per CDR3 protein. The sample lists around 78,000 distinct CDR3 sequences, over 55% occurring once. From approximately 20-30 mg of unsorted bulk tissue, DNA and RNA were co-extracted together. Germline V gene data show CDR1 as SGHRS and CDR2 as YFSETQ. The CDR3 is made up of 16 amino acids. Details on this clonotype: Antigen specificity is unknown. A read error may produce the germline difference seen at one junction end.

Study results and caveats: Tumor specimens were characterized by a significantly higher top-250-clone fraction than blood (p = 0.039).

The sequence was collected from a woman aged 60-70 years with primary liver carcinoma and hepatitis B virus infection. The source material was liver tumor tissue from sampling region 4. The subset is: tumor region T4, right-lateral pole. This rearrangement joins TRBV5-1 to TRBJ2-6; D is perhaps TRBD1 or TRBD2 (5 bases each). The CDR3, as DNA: TGCGCCAGCAGCTTGAGTTTCGAGGCCGGGGCCAATGTCCTGACTTTC. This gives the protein CASSLSFEAGANVLTF.